The 2 T cell receptor beta chains below all came from one sample that was sequenced in a study of human T cells and chemical hapten exposure. Time point described: patch test 2, 6 weeks after DPC sensitization. As to treatment: therapeutic diphenylcyclopropenone sensitization with weekly scalp DPC. TCRdb called the RACE reads again in MiXCR, with one record for every CDR3 protein. The table has approximately 120,000 distinct CDR3 sequences, roughly a tenth seen once. The starting material was whole blood, obtained in connection with sensitization to the hapten diphenylcyclopropenone (DPC). These receptors all stem from a middle-aged woman with alopecia areata. Some clones in this sample may be carry-over from other donors' samples.

This clonotype has a handful of counts. The chain uses TRBV7-2 and TRBJ2-1, with 8 nucleotides matching TRBD2. V trimming: 2 bases; J trimming: 4 bases; junction bases outside the gene matches: 7. The CDR3 extends over 16 amino acids. CDR1 and CDR2 from the germline V gene are SGHTA and FQGNSA. CDR3 region: CASSLSRAGAYNEQFF. CDR3 sequence (DNA): TGTGCCAGCAGCTTATCGCGAGCGGGGGCTTACAATGAGCAGTTCTTC.

This chain connects TRBV29-1 to TRBJ2-7, with D possibly TRBD1 on 5 matching bases. The CDR3 loop spans 13 amino acids. Germline V CDR1 and CDR2: SQVTM, ANQGSEA. V lost 2 bases and J 2 bases, leaving 10 bases between the germline ends. CDR3 sequence: CSVEQGRPYEQYF. The DNA for the CDR3 is TGCAGCGTTGAACAGGGCAGACCCTACGAGCAGTACTTC.